These 28 T cell receptor beta chains were all obtained from the same sample, sequenced in a study of shared clonotypes between healthy human individuals. Clones were read by immunoSEQ multiplex PCR, and TCRdb kept only the in-frame ones, dropping some. This table holds approximately 1.1 million clones, 78% found once. The sequenced material came from memory CD4+ T cells from PBMCs. Subset noted: CD45RA-negative fraction. Source of these receptors: a man between 18 and 35 years old in good health. Some clones in this sample may be carry-over from other donors' samples.

This clone was detected only a few times. V gene TRBV2 combines with J gene TRBJ1-1; 9 bases match TRBD1. Losses at the gene ends were 4 bases for V and 1 base for J; bases not matched to a gene: 7. The CDR3 consists of 16 residues. Germline lookup yields CDR1 SNHLY and CDR2 FYNNEI. In DNA form, the CDR3 reads TGTGCCAGCAGTGGATCCGGGACAGGGTCGAACACTGAAGCTTTCTTT. Encoded protein: CASSGSGTGSNTEAFF. The full variable domain, rest sourced from reference TRBV2 and TRBJ1-1, is EPEVTQTPSHQVTQMGQEVILRCVPISNHLYFYWYRQILGQKVEFLVSFYNNEISEKSEIFDDQFSVERPDGSNFTLKIRSTKLEDSAMYFCASSGSGTGSNTEAFFGQGTRLTVV.

This clone showed up just once. The V gene is TRBV28, the J gene TRBJ1-2; 7 bases fit TRBD1. The germline V gene has CDR1 MDHEN and CDR2 SYDVKM. The CDR3 is 15 amino acids. Trimming removed 1 base from V and 2 bases from J; junction bases left unmatched: 4. The CDR3 DNA is TGTGCCAGCAGTTTATTAGGGGGACAGAACTATGGCTACACCTTC. The encoded protein is CASSLLGGQNYGYTF.

This sequence joins TRBV5-6 and TRBJ1-2; D ambiguous. The V and J ends lost 0 bases and 3 bases respectively, with 12 bases between them. This CDR3 contains 15 residues. Germline-derived CDR1 and CDR2 are SGHDT and YYEEEE. CDR3 bases: TGTGCCAGCAGCTTGGTGGGAGCCTATGACTATGGCTACACCTTC. Translation: CASSLVGAYDYGYTF.

J is TRBJ2-7 and V is TRBV7-2, with D possibly matching TRBD2 (5 bases). This CDR3 has 14 residues. Germline CDR1 is SGHTA and CDR2 is FQGNSA. Trimming removed 3 bases from V and 4 bases from J, with 13 bases in between. CDR3 in amino acids: CASSLSEGGYEQYF. The CDR3 DNA follows: TGTGCCAGCAGCTTGAGCGAGGGCGGGTACGAGCAGTACTTC.

This rearrangement joins TRBV4-1 to TRBJ2-7, with 9 nucleotides matching TRBD2. The trim removed 0 bases at V and 3 bases at J, leaving 6 bases unmatched. There are 16 residues in the CDR3. Germline CDR1 and CDR2: MGHRA and YSYEKL. The CDR3 DNA reads TGCGCCAGCAGCCAAGATCAGACTAGCGGATACTACGAGCAGTACTTC. Translated, it gives CASSQDQTSGYYEQYF.

This clone showed up just once. CDR3 sequence: CASSSLAGVGETQYF. CDR3 DNA: TGTGCCAGCAGCTCACTAGCGGGAGTAGGAGAGACCCAGTACTTC. The V and J genes are TRBV2 and TRBJ2-5; 11 bases match TRBD2. The CDR3 is 15 amino acids. J gave up 4 bases and V 6 bases, and 7 bases lay outside the gene matches. Germline V CDR1 and CDR2: SNHLY, FYNNEI.

This clone was observed a few times. This may be a read error, as it is one base from a much larger clone. The chain carries TRBV7-9 and TRBJ1-2; D is possibly TRBD1 (5 bases). Trimming cost V 4 bases and J 4 bases, with 7 bases left between them. Germline loops: CDR1 SEHNR, CDR2 FQNEAQ (reference sequence). This CDR3 is built from 12 residues. CDR3 bases: TGTGCCAGCAGCTACGACAGCTATGGCTACACCTTC. Its protein product is CASSYDSYGYTF.

Comments on this clone: Other DNA variants within this sample encode the same CDR3. The rearrangement uses TRBV7-3 and TRBJ1-1; D not certain. The ends were cut back, 3 bases at V and 1 base at J, with 6 bases in the middle. Germline loops: CDR1 SGHTA, CDR2 FQGTGA. The CDR3 is made up of 13 amino acids. The CDR3 coding sequence is TGTGCCAGCAGCTTGTCAAGGAACACTGAAGCTTTCTTT. Its protein product is CASSLSRNTEAFF. The full variable domain, in which reference TRBV7-3 and TRBJ1-1 provide the parts outside the CDR3, is GAGVSQTPSNKVTEKGKYVELRCDPISGHTALYWYRQSLGQGPEFLIYFQGTGAADDSGLPNDRFFAVRPEGSVSTLKIQRTERGDSAVYLCASSLSRNTEAFFGQGTRLTVV.

The V and J genes are TRBV2 and TRBJ2-1; possibly TRBD2 for D (6 bases). From germline, CDR1 is SNHLY and CDR2 FYNNEI. Trimming took 6 bases from V and 0 from J, leaving 9 bases between them. This CDR3 comprises 14 residues. CDR3 residues: CASSLGGSYNEQFF. In DNA, the CDR3 is TGTGCCAGCAGCTTGGGGGGCTCCTACAATGAGCAGTTCTTC.

V is TRBV21-1 and J is TRBJ1-1; the listed D gene, TRBD1, was not tested against the DNA. TRBV21-1 is given as a pseudogene. The CDR3 spans 17 residues. The DNA of the CDR3 is TGTGCCAGCAGCAAACACCGAACAGGGATAAGAAACACTGAAGCTTTCTTT. Protein: CASSKHRTGIRNTEAFF.

As to this clone: Different DNA sequences within this sample yield the same CDR3. The V call is TRBV5-1, the J call TRBJ1-5; possibly TRBD1 for D (6 bases). CDR1 and CDR2 (germline): SGHRS, YFSETQ. This CDR3 has 13 residues. Trimming took off 4 bases at V and 4 bases at J, with 9 bases between the two ends. DNA for the CDR3: TGCGCCAGCAGCCCACAGGGTAATCAGCCCCAGCATTTT. This codes for CASSPQGNQPQHF.

V and J are TRBV5-1 and TRBJ2-7; TRBD1 agrees at 7 bases. Germline lookup yields CDR1 SGHRS and CDR2 YFSETQ. This CDR3 comprises 15 residues. J was trimmed by 0 bases and V by 4 bases; bases with no gene match: 7. Here the CDR3 DNA reads TGCGCCAGCAGCGGTGGCTGGGACAGCTCCTACGAGCAGTACTTC. This encodes CASSGGWDSSYEQYF.

This clone was found once. This chain uses TRBV2 with TRBJ2-5, with TRBD1 identical over 8 bases. Trimming cost V 3 bases and J 5 bases; bases outside gene matches: 11. CDR1 and CDR2 (germline): SNHLY, FYNNEI. CDR3 length: 16 amino acids. CDR3 coding DNA: TGTGCCAGCAGTGATCCAGGGGGCGGGATTTCGGAGACCCAGTACTTC. Its translation is CASSDPGGGISETQYF.

J is TRBJ1-3 and V is TRBV29-1; maybe TRBD1 (5 bases). Germline V gives CDR1 SQVTM, CDR2 ANQGSEA. CDR3 length equals 13 residues. Trimming left V 5 bases short and J 8 bases short, with 16 bases between. DNA for the CDR3: TGCAGCGTTAATGGGGGTACGGTGGACACCATATATTTT. Its translation: CSVNGGTVDTIYF.

The CDR3 protein is CASSLSSIWDYGYTF. CDR3 coding DNA: TGTGCCAGCAGTTTATCGTCGATCTGGGACTATGGCTACACCTTC. The V and J genes are TRBV28 and TRBJ1-2; no clear D gene. CDR1 and CDR2 (germline): MDHEN, SYDVKM. This CDR3 contains 15 residues. The V end lost 1 base, the J end lost 3 bases, and 12 bases lay between the germline ends.

The gene calls are TRBV5-4 and TRBJ1-6, with unresolved D. V lost 4 bases, J lost 5 bases, and 16 bases lay in between. The CDR3 spans 16 residues. Germline V gene data show CDR1 as SGHNT and CDR2 as YYREEE (reference sequence). For the CDR3, the DNA is TGTGCCAGCAGCATGGGCCGACCCGACAATAATTCACCCCTCCACTTT. Protein sequence: CASSMGRPDNNSPLHF. Complete variable domain (other parts from reference TRBV5-4 and TRBJ1-6): ETGVTQSPTHLIKTRGQQVTLRCSSQSGHNTVSWYQQALGQGPQFIFQYYREEENGRGNFPPRFSGLQFPNYSSELNVNALELDDSALYLCASSMGRPDNNSPLHFGNGTRLTVT.

The chain is built from TRBV11-2 and TRBJ1-2; D unclear. The CDR3 runs 18 residues. The V and J ends lost 4 bases and 0 bases respectively, with 21 bases between them. Germline CDR1 reads SGHAT; CDR2 reads FQNNGV. CDR3 sequence reads: CASSSVGGERRTNYGYTF. The CDR3 DNA follows: TGTGCCAGCAGCTCAGTAGGCGGGGAGAGGAGAACTAACTATGGCTACACCTTC.

V is TRBV7-9 and J is TRBJ2-1; D might be TRBD1 (6 bases). CDR1 and CDR2 from the germline V gene are SEHNR and FQNEAQ (reference sequence). The V end was cut by 4 bases, the J end by 10 bases, with 17 bases between. This CDR3 region has 14 residues. The CDR3 protein is CASSSASGVGEQFF. CDR3 in DNA: TGTGCCAGCAGCTCTGCGTCAGGGGTAGGGGAGCAGTTCTTC.

The chain joins TRBV7-2 to TRBJ1-2; D is undetermined. This CDR3 is built from 12 residues. The V gene's germline CDR1 is SGHTA and CDR2 FQGNSA. The ends were cut back, 7 bases at V and 4 bases at J, with 10 bases in the middle. The CDR3 sequence: CASTLSAYGYTF. The CDR3 DNA follows: TGTGCCAGCACCCTCTCGGCCTATGGCTACACCTTC.

The chain recombines TRBV11-2 with TRBJ2-2, with 7 bases fitting TRBD2. With 1 base clipped from V and 6 bases from J, the junction kept 11 bases outside the gene matches. Germline assignment: CDR1 SGHAT and CDR2 FQNNGV. The CDR3 is made up of 17 amino acids. CDR3: CASSLGLGGMGPGELFF. In DNA form, the CDR3 reads TGTGCCAGCAGCTTAGGCCTGGGGGGGATGGGCCCCGGGGAGCTGTTTTTT.

The genes are TRBV2 and TRBJ2-1; D not certain. The V end lost 6 bases, the J end lost 7 bases, and 16 bases lay between the germline ends. The CDR3 consists of 14 residues. Germline loops: CDR1 SNHLY, CDR2 FYNNEI. Here the CDR3 reads CASRVQAKPNEQFF. The CDR3 DNA sequence: TGTGCCAGCAGGGTACAAGCCAAACCGAATGAGCAGTTCTTC.

The J gene is TRBJ1-4, the V gene TRBV2, with no clear D. Trimming left V 5 bases short and J 7 bases short, with 14 bases between. Germline-derived CDR1 and CDR2 are SNHLY and FYNNEI. The CDR3 totals 14 residues. The CDR3 coding sequence is TGTGCCAGCAGTCGGCAGCCCGTCGGTGAAAAACTGTTTTTT. It yields the protein CASSRQPVGEKLFF.

The chain has TRBV2 and TRBJ1-2; D gene unclear. CDR3 length equals 14 residues. V lost 1 base to trimming and J lost 8 bases, with 14 bases between them. Per germline, CDR1 SNHLY and CDR2 FYNNEI. In DNA, the CDR3 is TGTGCCAGCAGTGAAGTGAGGACGGCAACGGGCTACACCTTC. It specifies CASSEVRTATGYTF.

This chain joins TRBV19 and TRBJ1-3, with unresolved D. Looked up from germline, CDR1 is LNHDA and CDR2 is SQIVND (reference sequence). Trimming pared 5 bases from V and 8 bases from J, leaving 13 bases between. This CDR3 spans 13 amino acids. The CDR3 sequence is CASSSQTGDTIYF. Here the CDR3 DNA reads TGTGCCAGTAGTTCACAGACGGGCGACACCATATATTTT.

This clone was counted a single time. V gene TRBV6-5 combines with J gene TRBJ1-1; tentatively, D is TRBD1 (6 bases). Germline CDR1 MNHEY, CDR2 SVGAGI. Trimming stripped 6 bases from V and 11 bases from J, with 16 bases between. CDR3 length equals 12 residues. As DNA, the CDR3 is TGTGCCAGCAGCCAGCGAGGGGGGGCCGCTTTCTTT. The encoded protein is CASSQRGGAAFF.

The chain links TRBV4-3 to TRBJ2-7; 10 nucleotides line up with TRBD2. Germline trimming cut 2 bases from V and 3 bases from J; bases unmatched to any gene: 10. This CDR3 spans 17 amino acids. The germline V gene encodes CDR1 LGHNA and CDR2 YSLEER. The CDR3 sequence is CASSQRLAGGQNYEQYF. DNA for the CDR3: TGCGCCAGCAGCCAACGACTAGCGGGCGGCCAAAACTACGAGCAGTACTTC.

The genes are TRBV4-2 and TRBJ1-3; no clear D. V was shortened by 4 bases and J by 4 bases, with 8 bases between the two germline ends. Germline V CDR1 and CDR2: LGHNA, YNFKEQ. CDR3 length: 13 amino acids. The CDR3 sequence is CASSPQRGNTIYF. The CDR3 nucleotides are TGTGCCAGCAGCCCGCAAAGGGGAAACACCATATATTTT.

This rearrangement joins TRBV4-1 to TRBJ2-1; 9 nucleotides line up with TRBD2. This CDR3 contains 16 residues. J lost 0 bases, V lost 0 bases, and 0 bases had no gene match. The germline CDR1 and CDR2 sequences are MGHRA and YSYEKL. The CDR3 region is CASSQETSGSYNEQFF. The CDR3 DNA follows: TGCGCCAGCAGCCAAGAGACTAGCGGCTCCTACAATGAGCAGTTCTTC.